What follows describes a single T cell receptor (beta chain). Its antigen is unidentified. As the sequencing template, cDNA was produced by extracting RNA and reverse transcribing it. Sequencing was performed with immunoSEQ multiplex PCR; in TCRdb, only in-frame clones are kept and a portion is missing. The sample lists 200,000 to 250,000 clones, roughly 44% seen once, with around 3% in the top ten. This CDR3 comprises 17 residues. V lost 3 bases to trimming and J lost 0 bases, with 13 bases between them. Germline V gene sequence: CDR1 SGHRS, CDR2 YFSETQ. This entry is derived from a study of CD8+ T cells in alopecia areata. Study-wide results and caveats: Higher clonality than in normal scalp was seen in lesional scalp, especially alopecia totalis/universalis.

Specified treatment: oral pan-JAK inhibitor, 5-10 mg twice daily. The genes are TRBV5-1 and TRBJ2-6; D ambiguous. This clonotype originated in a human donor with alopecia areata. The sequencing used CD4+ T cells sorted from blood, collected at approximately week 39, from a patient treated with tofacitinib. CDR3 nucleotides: TGCGCCAGCAGCTCAGATCTGTTGCTCTCTGGGGCCAACGTCCTGACTTTC. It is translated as CASSSDLLLSGANVLTF. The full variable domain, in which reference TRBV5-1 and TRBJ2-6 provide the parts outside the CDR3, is KAGVTQTPRYLIKTRGQQVTLSCSPISGHRSVSWYQQTPGQGLQFLFEYFSETQRNKGNFPGRFSGRQFSNSRSEMNVSTLELGDSALYLCASSSDLLLSGANVLTFGAGSRLTVL.